Presented here are 22 T cell receptor beta chains from one specimen sequenced in a study of OX40 agonist ivuxolimab in advanced cancers. TCRdb's table, derived via immunoSEQ multiplex PCR, lists solely in-frame clones and lacks some. Among about 25,000 clones listed, just over 85% were seen once. Sequenced material: CD4+ or CD8+ T cells sorted from blood, taken in a trial of the OX40 agonist ivuxolimab. Source of these receptors: an adult with an advanced solid tumor such as melanoma, head and neck, liver or kidney cancer.

The chain is built from TRBV19 and TRBJ2-1, with D uncertain. V was pared by 0 bases and J by 1 base, with 13 bases between. This CDR3 comprises 17 residues. Germline assignment: CDR1 LNHDA and CDR2 SQIVND (reference sequence). CDR3 in DNA: TGTGCCAGTAGTATAGATCCCTGGGTATATTCCTACAATGAGCAGTTCTTC. This sequence encodes CASSIDPWVYSYNEQFF.

The genes are TRBV7-8 and TRBJ1-5; possible D gene TRBD1, 6 bases. The germline CDR1 and CDR2 sequences are SGHVS and FQNEAQ. V lost 1 base to trimming and J lost 0 bases, with 10 bases between them. This CDR3 comprises 16 residues. CDR3 in amino acids: CASSLGGGYSNQPQHF. The CDR3 bases are TGTGCCAGCAGCTTAGGAGGGGGGTATAGCAATCAGCCCCAGCATTTT. The whole variable domain, filled in from reference TRBV7-8 and TRBJ1-5, reads GAGVSQSPRYKVAKRGQDVALRCDPISGHVSLFWYQQALGQGPEFLTYFQNEAQLDKSGLPSDRFFAERPEGSVSTLKIQRTQQEDSAVYLCASSLGGGYSNQPQHFGDGTRLSIL.

The genes are TRBV6-5 and TRBJ1-1, with TRBD1 as a possible D gene (5 bases). The CDR3 has 13 amino acids. Germline CDR1 is MNHEY and CDR2 is SVGAGI. Trimming cost V 6 bases and J 5 bases, with 13 bases left between them. The CDR3 DNA reads TGTGCCAGCAGCGCGGGGGTGCCGACTGAAGCTTTCTTT. As protein: CASSAGVPTEAFF.

This chain joins TRBV27 and TRBJ2-3; 13 positions match TRBD2. V trimming: 3 bases; J trimming: 1 base; junction bases outside the gene matches: 16. The CDR3 has 21 residues. Germline V lookup: CDR1 MNHEY, CDR2 SMNVEV (reference sequence). The CDR3 loop is CASSLDSPGLAGYLGTDTQYF. In DNA, the CDR3 is TGTGCCAGCAGTTTGGACAGCCCGGGACTAGCGGGGTATCTTGGCACAGATACGCAGTATTTT.

The chain employs TRBV25-1 and TRBJ1-5, with D uncertain. The CDR3 length is 12 residues. Germline CDR1 reads MGHDK; CDR2 reads SYGVNS. V gave up 5 bases and J gave up 9 bases, with 11 bases separating them. CDR3 sequence reads: CASSLQLGPQHF. The CDR3 DNA follows: TGTGCCAGCAGTCTTCAACTGGGGCCCCAGCATTTT.

The rearrangement links TRBV29-1 to TRBJ2-2, with TRBD2 matching over 7 bases. V was clipped by 1 base and J by 5 bases; unmatched bases: 4. Germline values: CDR1 SQVTM, CDR2 ANQGSEA. This CDR3 has 14 amino acids. CDR3 DNA: TGCAGCGTTGAAGCCGGGGGAGGGACCGGGGAGCTGTTTTTT. Its translation: CSVEAGGGTGELFF.

This chain uses TRBV4-2 with TRBJ2-3, with 8 bases fitting TRBD2. The germline CDR1 and CDR2 sequences are LGHNA and YNFKEQ. The length of the CDR3 is 15 residues. With V trimmed by 6 bases and J by 3 bases, 8 bases remained unmatched. The CDR3 nucleotides are TGTGCCAGCAGTACAGCGGGAGACGGGACAGATACGCAGTATTTT. The encoded protein is CASSTAGDGTDTQYF.

CDR3 sequence (DNA): TGTGCCAGCAGCTTAGTGGACAGGCCTAGCACAGATACGCAGTATTTT. Protein: CASSLVDRPSTDTQYF. The chain recombines TRBV11-2 with TRBJ2-3, with 7 bases lining up with TRBD1. The V and J ends lost 1 base and 0 bases, in that order; junction bases with no gene match: 4. This CDR3 has 16 amino acids. The germline CDR1 and CDR2 sequences are SGHAT and FQNNGV.

This chain joins TRBV5-1 and TRBJ2-7; possible D gene TRBD2, 7 bases. V shed 0 bases and J shed 3 bases, with 13 bases lying between them. The germline CDR1 and CDR2 sequences are SGHRS and YFSETQ. The CDR3 contains 15 residues. The DNA of the CDR3 is TGCGCCAGCAGCTTGGAGGCAGGGGAGGGCTACGAGCAGTACTTC. Its protein is CASSLEAGEGYEQYF. The whole variable domain, filled in from reference TRBV5-1 and TRBJ2-7, reads KAGVTQTPRYLIKTRGQQVTLSCSPISGHRSVSWYQQTPGQGLQFLFEYFSETQRNKGNFPGRFSGRQFSNSRSEMNVSTLELGDSALYLCASSLEAGEGYEQYFGPGTRLTVT.

J is TRBJ2-7 and V is TRBV27, with 8 bases lining up with TRBD1. Germline CDR1 and CDR2: MNHEY and SMNVEV (reference sequence). CDR3 length: 12 residues. V dropped 6 bases and J dropped 3; count of bases not matched to a gene: 1. CDR3 sequence (DNA): TGTGCCAGCAGGACAGGGGACTACGAGCAGTACTTC. This codes for CASRTGDYEQYF.

This chain links TRBV7-9 with TRBJ2-7; 10 nucleotides line up with TRBD1. The CDR3 covers 15 residues. The trim removed 5 bases at V and 2 bases at J, leaving 6 bases unmatched. Germline V gene data show CDR1 as SEHNR and CDR2 as FQNEAQ (reference sequence). The CDR3 spells CASSQIGQGAYEQYF. CDR3 nucleotide sequence: TGTGCCAGCAGCCAAATAGGACAGGGGGCCTACGAGCAGTACTTC.

V is TRBV30 and J is TRBJ1-2; D gene uncertain. Trimming stripped 7 bases from V and 4 bases from J, with 10 bases between. From germline, CDR1 is GTSNPN and CDR2 SVGIG (reference sequence). The CDR3 totals 11 residues. As DNA, the CDR3 is TGTGCCTCGGAAGCAGTCTATGGCTACACCTTC. Translation: CASEAVYGYTF.

The rearrangement links TRBV6-1 to TRBJ2-7, with TRBD2 matching 10 bases. The CDR3 is 15 residues long. CDR1 is MNHNS, CDR2 SASEGT, per germline. The junction had 7 bases not matched to a gene; V was cut back by 8 bases and J by 0 bases. The CDR3 reads CASPVVAGGSYEQYF. DNA for the CDR3: TGTGCCAGCCCCGTGGTAGCGGGAGGCTCCTACGAGCAGTACTTC.

The genes are TRBV5-6 and TRBJ2-7, with 8 bases matching TRBD1. Trimming took 4 bases from V and 1 from J; bases not matched to a gene: 10. CDR1 SGHDT and CDR2 YYEEEE come from the germline V gene. This CDR3 has 16 residues. CDR3 amino acids: CASSSRTGTGSYEQYF. The DNA of the CDR3 is TGTGCCAGCAGCAGCCGGACAGGGACGGGGTCCTACGAGCAGTACTTC.

The rearrangement uses TRBV11-2 and TRBJ2-7; maybe TRBD1 (5 bases). The germline V gene encodes CDR1 SGHAT and CDR2 FQNNGV. Deletions cut 1 base from V and 3 bases from J, with 10 bases between. This CDR3 is 14 amino acids long. The DNA of the CDR3 is TGTGCCAGCAGCTTAGTTCAGGGCGTCTACGAGCAGTACTTC. Translation gives CASSLVQGVYEQYF.

The chain couples TRBV5-6 to TRBJ1-4; 10 positions agree with TRBD1. The trim removed 4 bases at V and 12 bases at J, leaving 21 bases unmatched. This CDR3 contains 18 residues. Per the germline V gene, CDR1 is SGHDT and CDR2 is YYEEEE. CDR3 loop: CASSPGQGILMKDSELFF. Here the CDR3 DNA reads TGTGCCAGCAGCCCGGGACAGGGGATTCTAATGAAGGACTCAGAACTGTTTTTT.

This clone has only a few counts. The gene calls are TRBV7-9 and TRBJ2-1; 8 nucleotides line up with TRBD2. CDR1 is SEHNR and CDR2 is FQNEAQ in the germline V gene (reference sequence). This CDR3 is 16 amino acids long. V shed 2 bases and J 2 bases; nucleotides not matched to a gene: 5. The DNA for the CDR3 is TGTGCCAGCAGCTTAACCCGGGAGGGCCCCTACAATGAGCAGTTCTTC. This encodes CASSLTREGPYNEQFF.

The V and J genes are TRBV15 and TRBJ1-3, with 9 bases fitting TRBD1. With V trimmed by 4 bases and J by 4 bases, 5 bases remained unmatched. In germline, CDR1 is LNHNV, CDR2 YYDKDF (reference sequence). The CDR3 sequence is 15 residues long. The CDR3 loop is CATSKGDRVGNTIYF. CDR3 bases: TGTGCCACCAGCAAGGGGGACAGGGTCGGAAACACCATATATTTT. Complete variable domain (other parts from reference TRBV15 and TRBJ1-3): DAMVIQNPRYQVTQFGKPVTLSCSQTLNHNVMYWYQQKSSQAPKLLFHYYDKDFNNEADTPDNFQSRRPNTSFCFLDIRSPGLGDTAMYLCATSKGDRVGNTIYFGEGSWLTVV.

The chain links TRBV4-1 to TRBJ2-5, with D possibly being TRBD1 (6 bases). Germline-derived CDR1 and CDR2 are MGHRA and YSYEKL. Between the trimmed V and J ends, which lost 4 bases and 2 bases, there was a span of 14 bases. The CDR3 extends over 15 amino acids. The CDR3 sequence is CASSLWGTTQETQYF. The DNA for the CDR3 is TGCGCCAGCAGCCTTTGGGGGACAACGCAAGAGACCCAGTACTTC.

This clone was seen only once. V and J are TRBV6-4 and TRBJ2-1; the match to TRBD2 covers 8 bases. Germline V CDR1 and CDR2: MRHNA, SNTAGT. Trimming took 2 bases from V and 9 from J; bases not matched to a gene: 12. This CDR3 is built from 16 residues. CDR3 sequence reads: CASSDLFAGGPGEQFF. As DNA, the CDR3 is TGTGCCAGCAGTGACCTCTTCGCGGGGGGCCCCGGTGAGCAGTTCTTC.

The gene calls are TRBV28 and TRBJ2-7; 9 nucleotides agree with TRBD1. The CDR3 length is 17 residues. V lost 6 bases to trimming and J lost 5 bases; unmatched junction nucleotides: 17. Germline loops: CDR1 MDHEN, CDR2 SYDVKM. CDR3 DNA sequence: TGTGCCAGCAGCCACAGTGCTCCGGGACAGGGTTCCCACGAGCAGTACTTC. Amino acid sequence: CASSHSAPGQGSHEQYF.

This clone has a handful of counts. The chain combines TRBV5-6 with TRBJ2-2; 11 nucleotides match TRBD2. The V gene's germline CDR1 is SGHDT and CDR2 YYEEEE. The length of the CDR3 is 18 residues. The J segment lost 1 base and the V segment lost 3 bases, leaving 8 bases of the junction unmatched. DNA for the CDR3: TGTGCCAGCAGCTCCCTGACTAGCGGGACTATGAACACCGGGGAGCTGTTTTTT. It specifies CASSSLTSGTMNTGELFF.